This T cell receptor (beta chain) was recorded in a study of T-cell reconstitution after alpha-beta-depleted transplantation in children listed by TCRdb under 2016. Regarding the study in general: T-cell immune reconstitution after TCRalphabeta/CD19-depleted allogeneic hematopoietic cell transplantation in children was quantitatively tracked in the study by means of TCR repertoire profiling.

A note on this clonotype: The antigen it recognizes is unknown. One base away there is no much larger clone; base qualities are not given.

The library relied on PCR. Sequencing used an Illumina HiSeq 2500. Molecular barcoding was employed in the preparation of TCR libraries, with unique molecular identifiers being used to normalize TCRbeta repertoire quantification. TCRdb reanalyzed the raw reads on its own, using fastp at Q25 for trimming and MiXCR for clone calling, and kept in-frame beta chains. Entries that share a CDR3 protein sequence are merged under the most common genes and DNA. Present in this sample are about 58,000 distinct CDR3 sequences, around 40% of which were seen just once. 98% of the sample belongs to the ten largest clones. In light of the paper, this sample's treatment or condition label describes: allogeneic hematopoietic cell transplantation with graft depleted of TCRalphabeta T cells and CD19 B cells. TCRalphabeta/CD19-depleted allogeneic hematopoietic cell grafts were given to the transplant recipients, all of whom were children.

CDR1 and CDR2 are read off the germline V gene as WSHSY and SAAADI. Trimming removed 2 bases from V and 2 bases from J, leaving 11 bases between the germline ends. The cysteine opens and the phenylalanine closes a CDR3 of 15 amino acids. CDR3 DNA is the only sequence kept; it has 45 bases, read in frame from the first base. What the authors observed across the whole study: Over subsequent months, a decline in hyperexpanded clone frequencies was noted, and after one year, T-cell counts and TCRbeta diversity were mostly ascribed to newly produced T cells. The high TCRbeta diversity at day 60 in some patients was ascribed to recipient T cells and intrathymic progenitors that had survived conditioning. About two months after transplant, the apparently early recovery of alphabetaT-cell counts reportedly depended on just several hundred clones that had expanded rapidly and came from non-depleted graft cells.

This chain is built from TRBV10-2 and TRBJ2-3; TRBD1 could be the D gene, as 5 bases match. The sample consisted of PBMCs, mostly from graft donor cells, taken 360 days after TCRalphabeta/CD19-depleted stem cell transplant. This receptor was taken from a male patient between 5 and 17 years old who had a stem cell transplant for acute lymphoblastic leukemia, so the T cells may come from the graft donor. Here the CDR3 is given as CASSERQRDTDTQYF. The DNA sequence is TGCGCCAGCAGTGAGAGACAGAGAGACACAGATACGCAGTATTTT.